These T cell receptor beta chains were read from a single sample in a study of cytomegalovirus exposure and HLA in healthy donors. The data were produced by immunoSEQ multiplex PCR, yet TCRdb's version contains in-frame clones alone and is incomplete. The sample contains fewer than 70,000 clones, about 80% of which appear only once. The sample was PBMCs. These receptors all stem from a human donor in good health. CDR3s include the opening cysteine and the closing phenylalanine or tryptophan. D genes are given only for firm matches. The listing skips clone size in some rows; elsewhere it reads once, few, many or a size class.

size	V	D	J	CDR3	DNA
.	TRBV10-3	.	TRBJ1-1	CAINQQGTNTEAFF	TGTGCCATCAACCAACAGGGTACGAACACTGAAGCTTTCTTT
.	TRBV7-9	TRBD1	TRBJ2-5	CASSSTGTAPPQYF	TGTGCCAGCAGCTCTACCGGGACAGCCCCTCCACAGTACTTC
.	TRBV23-1	.	TRBJ1-4	CASSWGTRPTNEKLFF	TGCGCCAGCAGTTGGGGGACACGTCCAACTAATGAAAAACTGTTTTTT
.	TRBV6-6	TRBD1	TRBJ2-3	CASETGTRGTDTQYF	TGTGCCAGCGAGACAGGGACCCGCGGCACAGATACGCAGTATTTT
.	TRBV10-3	TRBD2	TRBJ2-7	CAISESTGTSFYEQYF	TGTGCCATCAGTGAGTCGACCGGGACTAGCTTCTACGAGCAGTACTTC
.	TRBV28	TRBD2	TRBJ2-1	CASSGLADYNEQFF	TGTGCCAGCAGCGGACTAGCGGACTACAATGAGCAGTTCTTC
.	TRBV11-2	.	TRBJ1-2	CASSVGSLRGYTF	TGTGCCAGCAGCGTCGGGTCCTTGCGAGGCTACACCTTC
.	TRBV18	TRBD1	TRBJ2-7	CASSPGQGAAYEQYF	TGTGCCAGCTCACCTGGACAGGGGGCAGCCTACGAGCAGTACTTC
.	TRBV30	TRBD2	TRBJ2-3	CAWSGRGGGTDTQYF	TGTGCCTGGAGTGGGCGGGGGGGCGGCACAGATACGCAGTATTTT
.	TRBV7-2	.	TRBJ2-1	CASSLVNNEQFF	TGTGCCAGCAGCTTAGTTAACAATGAGCAGTTCTTC
.	TRBV18	.	TRBJ2-5	CASSPAPGSPETQYF	TGTGCCAGCTCACCTGCCCCGGGGTCGCCGGAGACCCAGTACTTC
once	TRBV5-4	TRBD2	TRBJ2-7	CASSLTTAGGEQYF	TGTGCCAGCAGCCTGACCACGGCGGGAGGGGAGCAGTACTTC
.	TRBV5-1	.	TRBJ2-1	CASSVEQGQEQFF	TGCGCCAGCAGCGTTGAACAGGGTCAGGAGCAGTTCTTC
.	TRBV4-3	.	TRBJ2-2	CASSPGSQNTGELFF	TGCGCCAGCAGTCCTGGGAGCCAGAACACCGGGGAGCTGTTTTTT
.	TRBV4-3	TRBD1	TRBJ1-2	CASSQNTGGPDGYTF	TGCGCCAGCAGCCAAAACACAGGGGGTCCGGATGGCTACACCTTC
.	TRBV5-1	.	TRBJ2-7	CASREQGALSYEQYF	TGCGCCAGCCGTGAACAGGGTGCGCTCTCATACGAGCAGTACTTC
few	TRBV4-1	.	TRBJ1-4	CASSQPGRPIEKLFF	TGCGCCAGCAGCCAACCGGGTCGACCAATTGAAAAACTGTTTTTT
.	TRBV6-5	.	TRBJ1-6	CASSYSGGGSPLHF	TGTGCCAGCAGTTACTCTGGGGGCGGCTCACCCCTCCACTTT
.	TRBV11-2	.	TRBJ2-2	CASSTGNTGELFF	TGTGCCAGCTCGACAGGCAACACCGGGGAGCTGTTTTTT
.	TRBV23-1	TRBD2	TRBJ2-7	CASSQSWREYEQYF	TGCGCCAGCAGTCAATCCTGGCGGGAGTATGAGCAGTACTTC
once	TRBV7-6	.	TRBJ1-2	CASSRNINREVSGYTF	TGTGCCAGCAGCCGAAACATTAACAGGGAAGTATCTGGCTACACCTTC
.	TRBV5-5	.	TRBJ2-7	CASSRSPVTSSYEQYF	TGTGCCAGCAGCCGTTCCCCGGTGACTAGTTCCTACGAGCAGTACTTC
.	TRBV5-6	.	TRBJ1-3	CASSGGHRGNTIYF	TGTGCCAGCAGCGGGGGACATCGTGGAAACACCATATATTTT
medium-sized	TRBV18	.	TRBJ2-3	CASSPSTSTDTQYF	TGTGCCAGCTCACCATCGACTAGCACAGATACGCAGTATTTT
few	TRBV27	TRBD1	TRBJ1-2	CASSTPGQGKTF	TGTGCCAGCTCAACACCGGGACAGGGTAAGACCTTC
few	TRBV15	TRBD1	TRBJ1-5	CATSRDWAGGHNQPQHF	TGTGCCACCAGCAGAGATTGGGCAGGGGGCCACAATCAGCCCCAGCATTTT
few	TRBV5-4	.	TRBJ2-1	CASRDLGSYNEQFF	TGTGCCAGCAGGGACCTCGGGAGCTACAATGAGCAGTTCTTC
.	TRBV30	TRBD2	TRBJ2-7	CAWSVRGGYEQYF	TGTGCCTGGAGTGTACGGGGGGGCTACGAGCAGTACTTC
once	TRBV5-4	.	TRBJ1-2	CASNLKGFSGGYTF	TGTGCCAGCAACTTGAAAGGTTTCTCGGGAGGCTACACCTTC
few	TRBV14	TRBD2	TRBJ2-1	CASSQVSGRGPYNEQFF	TGTGCCAGCAGCCAGGTTAGCGGGAGAGGCCCCTACAATGAGCAGTTCTTC
.	TRBV27	.	TRBJ2-3	CASSLSVSTDTQYF	TGTGCCAGCAGTTTGAGTGTTTCGACAGATACGCAGTATTTT
.	TRBV2	TRBD1	TRBJ2-3	CASSTHRDRGTDTQYF	TGTGCCAGCAGCACTCACCGGGACAGGGGTACAGATACGCAGTATTTT
.	TRBV28	TRBD1	TRBJ1-1	CASSPQYRGYTEAFF	TGTGCCAGCAGTCCCCAGTACAGGGGTTACACTGAAGCTTTCTTT
.	TRBV5-1	.	TRBJ2-7	CASSANAGSAYEQYF	TGCGCCAGCAGCGCCAATGCGGGGTCCGCTTACGAGCAGTACTTC
.	TRBV30	.	TRBJ1-5	CAWSLSFPGQPQHF	TGTGCCTGGAGTCTCTCATTTCCCGGTCAGCCCCAGCATTTT
.	TRBV27	.	TRBJ2-7	CASGTTSYEQYF	TGTGCCAGCGGCACGACTTCCTACGAGCAGTACTTC
.	TRBV16	.	TRBJ2-5	CASSQSNTQETQYF	TGTGCCAGCAGCCAATCGAACACCCAAGAGACCCAGTACTTC
.	TRBV18	.	TRBJ1-2	CASSPPLYFLGYTF	TGTGCCAGCTCACCCCCGCTTTACTTTTTGGGCTACACCTTC
.	TRBV7-7	TRBD1	TRBJ2-5	CASSAGTVQETQYF	TGTGCTAGCAGCGCCGGGACAGTGCAAGAGACCCAGTACTTC
once	TRBV7-2	.	TRBJ1-6	CASSLSPPGSPLHF	TGTGCCAGCAGCTTATCGCCTCCGGGTTCACCCCTCCACTTT